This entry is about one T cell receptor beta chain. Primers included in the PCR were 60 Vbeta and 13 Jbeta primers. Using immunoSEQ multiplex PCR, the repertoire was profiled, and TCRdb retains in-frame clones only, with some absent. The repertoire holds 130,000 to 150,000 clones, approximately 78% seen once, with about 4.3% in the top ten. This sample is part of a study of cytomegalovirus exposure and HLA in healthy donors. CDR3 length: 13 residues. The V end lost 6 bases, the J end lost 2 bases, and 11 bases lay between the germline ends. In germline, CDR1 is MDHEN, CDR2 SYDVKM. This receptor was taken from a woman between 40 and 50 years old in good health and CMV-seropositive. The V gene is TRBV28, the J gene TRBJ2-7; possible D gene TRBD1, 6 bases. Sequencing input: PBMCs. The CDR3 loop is CASSLPGAYEQYF. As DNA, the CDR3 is TGTGCCAGCAGCTTACCAGGGGCCTACGAGCAGTACTTC.